These 29 T cell receptor beta chains originate from one sample sequenced in a study of blood T cell repertoires in COVID-19. Assay: immunoSEQ multiplex PCR; the TCRdb copy retains only in-frame clones and omits some. The sample has roughly 350,000 clones; roughly 85% are singletons. Sequencing input: peripheral blood. The source is a woman between 18 and 29 years old with acute or convalescent COVID-19.

The CDR3 sequence: CASSYSKAGGNTEAFF. The CDR3 bases are TGTGCCAGCAGTTACTCGAAGGCAGGGGGTAACACTGAAGCTTTCTTT. V usage is TRBV6-5 and J usage is TRBJ1-1; 7 nucleotides line up with TRBD1. J was trimmed by 2 bases and V by 0 bases; bases with no gene match: 6. The CDR3 sequence is 16 residues long. Germline-derived CDR1 and CDR2 are MNHEY and SVGAGI.

The V gene is TRBV25-1, the J gene TRBJ1-1; weak D call: TRBD1 (5 bases). The ends were cut back, 6 bases at V and 1 base at J, with 9 bases in the middle. The CDR3 totals 13 residues. The V gene's germline CDR1 is MGHDK and CDR2 SYGVNS. This chain's CDR3 is CASRGGGNTEAFF. CDR3 DNA: TGTGCCAGCAGGGGGGGAGGGAACACTGAAGCTTTCTTT.

This chain uses TRBV6-5 with TRBJ1-2; D may be TRBD1 (5 bases). This CDR3 has 13 amino acids. V gave up 7 bases and J gave up 7 bases, with 16 bases separating them. Germline CDR1 and CDR2: MNHEY and SVGAGI. The CDR3 reads CASTDQPQGGYTF. Written as DNA, the CDR3 is TGTGCCAGCACAGATCAGCCGCAGGGTGGCTACACCTTC.

The CDR3: CASSDTSGGAYIWEQYF. The CDR3 coding sequence is TGCGCCAGTTCTGACACTAGCGGGGGGGCGTATATATGGGAGCAGTACTTC. This chain uses TRBV10-1 with TRBJ2-7; the match to TRBD2 covers 13 bases. The CDR3 has 17 residues. The germline V gene encodes CDR1 WNHNN and CDR2 SYGVQD (reference sequence). Losses at the gene ends were 9 bases for V and 7 bases for J; bases not matched to a gene: 18.

The rearrangement joins TRBV15 to TRBJ1-3; D not certain. The CDR3 loop spans 14 amino acids. Per the germline V gene, CDR1 is LNHNV and CDR2 is YYDKDF (reference sequence). V was clipped by 6 bases and J by 0 bases, with 9 bases between them. CDR3 loop: CATSAGSSGNTIYF. The CDR3 region has the DNA TGTGCCACCAGTGCGGGCAGCTCTGGAAACACCATATATTTT.

This clone was recorded a few times. J is TRBJ1-1 and V is TRBV6-6; no clear D. The CDR3 spans 15 residues. The V end lost 2 bases, the J end lost 0 bases, and 10 bases lay between the germline ends. Germline V lookup: CDR1 MNHNY, CDR2 SVGAGI (reference sequence). The CDR3 reads CASSYHPVMNTEAFF. Here the CDR3 DNA reads TGTGCCAGCAGTTACCACCCAGTCATGAACACTGAAGCTTTCTTT.

Note on this clone: This sample includes further DNA sequences coding for the same CDR3. The chain is built from TRBV6-5 and TRBJ1-1; TRBD1 agrees at 7 bases. The CDR3 is 14 residues long. CDR1 and CDR2 from the germline V gene are MNHEY and SVGAGI. The V and J ends lost 0 bases and 4 bases, in that order; junction bases with no gene match: 2. CDR3 bases: TGTGCCAGCAGTTACTCACAGGGGAGCACTGAAGCTTTCTTT. It encodes CASSYSQGSTEAFF.

The rearrangement uses TRBV9 and TRBJ1-1; D is possibly TRBD1 (5 bases). The germline V gene encodes CDR1 SGDLS and CDR2 YYNGEE. V dropped 3 bases and J dropped 12 bases, with 12 bases sitting between them. This CDR3 contains 11 residues. CDR3 loop: CASSGRGPPFF. The CDR3, as DNA: TGTGCCAGCAGCGGAAGGGGCCCGCCTTTCTTT.

The J gene is TRBJ1-4, the V gene TRBV2; 7 bases line up with TRBD1. The CDR3 length is 14 residues. Germline CDR1 SNHLY, CDR2 FYNNEI. Trimming removed 2 bases from V and 14 bases from J; junction bases left unmatched: 11. CDR3 sequence (DNA): TGTGCCAGCAGTGAATCAGGGGGGAGCATCCCCCTGTTTTTT. Protein product: CASSESGGSIPLFF.

The chain uses TRBV4-2 and TRBJ2-5; TRBD1 agrees at 7 bases. The V gene end was trimmed by 3 bases and the J gene end by 5 bases; junction bases not matched to a gene: 9. CDR1 LGHNA and CDR2 YNFKEQ come from the germline V gene. This CDR3 is built from 15 residues. For the CDR3, the DNA is TGTGCCAGCAGCCAGGATTACAGGGGCGGGGAGACCCAGTACTTC. Its protein product is CASSQDYRGGETQYF.

The chain carries TRBV2 and TRBJ1-6, with D unresolved. Germline lookup yields CDR1 SNHLY and CDR2 FYNNEI. Trimming removed 2 bases at V and 10 bases at J, with 6 bases between. The CDR3 consists of 12 residues. The CDR3 region is CASSETQSPLHF. The DNA of the CDR3 is TGTGCCAGCAGTGAAACGCAGTCACCCCTCCACTTT.

The chain links TRBV19 to TRBJ2-7; 9 bases fit TRBD1. This CDR3 comprises 16 residues. Germline V gives CDR1 LNHDA, CDR2 SQIVND (reference sequence). Trimming cost V 4 bases and J 6 bases; bases outside gene matches: 13. The CDR3 sequence: CASSTDHRGLRGEQYF. The DNA of the CDR3 is TGTGCCAGTAGTACTGACCACAGGGGGCTCAGGGGCGAGCAGTACTTC. Complete variable domain (other parts from reference TRBV19 and TRBJ2-7): DGGITQSPKYLFRKEGQNVTLSCEQNLNHDAMYWYRQDPGQGLRLIYYSQIVNDFQKGDIAEGYSVSREKKESFPLTVTSAQKNPTAFYLCASSTDHRGLRGEQYFGPGTRLTVT.

The chain has TRBV9 and TRBJ2-5, with 8 bases fitting TRBD2. Germline-derived CDR1 and CDR2 are SGDLS and YYNGEE. The CDR3 is 14 amino acids. V lost 0 bases, J lost 4 bases, and 2 bases stayed unmatched. The chain's CDR3 is CASSVAGGAETQYF. The CDR3 DNA sequence: TGTGCCAGCAGCGTAGCGGGGGGGGCAGAGACCCAGTACTTC.

V and J are TRBV24-1 and TRBJ2-1; 16 nucleotides match TRBD2. The germline V gene has CDR1 KGHDR and CDR2 SFDVKD. The CDR3 covers 24 residues. J was trimmed by 6 bases and V by 4 bases; bases with no gene match: 26. In nucleotides, the CDR3 is TGTGCCACCAGTGACCAGGGACTAGCGGGAGGGCCAAGGACTCCCCTCGTTCCTCTCAATGAGCAGTTCTTC. This codes for CATSDQGLAGGPRTPLVPLNEQFF.

This clone is a singleton in its sample. The chain employs TRBV9 and TRBJ1-2; 9 nucleotides match TRBD1. Germline loops: CDR1 SGDLS, CDR2 YYNGEE. Trimming removed 3 bases from V and 4 bases from J; junction bases left unmatched: 4. This CDR3 spans 14 amino acids. The DNA for the CDR3 is TGTGCCAGCAGCGAGACAGGGGGGGGCTATGGCTACACCTTC. It yields the protein CASSETGGGYGYTF.

This chain uses TRBV30 with TRBJ2-3, with 8 bases fitting TRBD2. The CDR3 runs 13 residues. The germline gives CDR1 GTSNPN, CDR2 SVGIG (reference sequence). V lost 3 bases, J lost 5 bases, and 4 bases stayed unmatched. CDR3 sequence: CAWSGGALDTQYF. DNA for the CDR3: TGTGCCTGGAGCGGGGGGGCATTAGATACGCAGTATTTT.

This clone was detected once. The gene calls are TRBV6-1 and TRBJ2-3, with 7 bases lining up with TRBD2. Trimming removed 1 base from V and 2 bases from J; junction bases left unmatched: 0. Germline V gene data show CDR1 as MNHNS and CDR2 as SASEGT. The CDR3 loop spans 14 amino acids. The chain's CDR3 is CASSEGLATDTQYF. In nucleotides, the CDR3 is TGTGCCAGCAGTGAAGGACTAGCCACAGATACGCAGTATTTT.

The gene calls are TRBV9 and TRBJ2-7; 7 bases agree with TRBD1. In germline, CDR1 is SGDLS, CDR2 YYNGEE. J was trimmed by 0 bases and V by 4 bases; bases with no gene match: 4. CDR3 length: 14 amino acids. The CDR3 here is CASSFGQASYEQYF. DNA of the CDR3: TGTGCCAGCAGCTTCGGACAGGCCTCCTACGAGCAGTACTTC.

The chain recombines TRBV6-1 with TRBJ1-2, with D tentatively TRBD1 (5 bases). Germline CDR1 reads MNHNS; CDR2 reads SASEGT. The CDR3 totals 16 residues. V shed 0 bases and J shed 8 bases, with 19 bases lying between them. CDR3 protein: CASSEAWGGIGVGYTF. CDR3 in DNA: TGTGCCAGCAGTGAAGCGTGGGGGGGGATTGGCGTCGGCTACACCTTC.

J is TRBJ2-7 and V is TRBV21-1; the D call TRBD2 from the table was never checked on the DNA. TRBV21-1 is a pseudogene segment. The CDR3 loop spans 18 amino acids. CDR3 region: CASNLKGGDGCSSYEQYF. CDR3 nucleotide sequence: TGTGCCAGCAACCTAAAGGGGGGGGACGGATGCAGCTCCTACGAGCAGTACTTC.

J is TRBJ2-2 and V is TRBV7-8, with D maybe TRBD2 (6 bases). In germline, CDR1 is SGHVS, CDR2 FQNEAQ. Trimming left V 0 bases short and J 4 bases short, with 24 bases between. This CDR3 spans 20 amino acids. DNA of the CDR3: TGTGCCAGCAGCTTAGCCTATTTAGTCAGCGGGCAGAGGAGCACCGGGGAGCTGTTTTTT. This translates into CASSLAYLVSGQRSTGELFF.

Only a few counts were recorded for this clone. This chain uses TRBV20-1 with TRBJ1-4; 8 nucleotides match TRBD1. The CDR3 is made up of 12 amino acids. Germline CDR1 and CDR2: DFQATT and SNEGSKA (reference sequence). Trimming removed 3 bases from V and 11 bases from J; junction bases left unmatched: 5. CDR3 residues: CSASHRGDKLFF. The DNA for the CDR3 is TGCAGTGCTAGTCACAGGGGGGACAAACTGTTTTTT.

The V gene is TRBV19, the J gene TRBJ2-1, with D perhaps TRBD1 (6 bases). The CDR3 is made up of 18 amino acids. Looked up from germline, CDR1 is LNHDA and CDR2 is SQIVND (reference sequence). V was shortened by 5 bases and J by 0 bases, with 20 bases between the two germline ends. This CDR3 is CASSARHGQWGSYNEQFF. DNA for the CDR3: TGTGCCAGTAGTGCCCGCCACGGACAGTGGGGCTCCTACAATGAGCAGTTCTTC. Supplemented by reference TRBV19 and TRBJ2-1, the full variable domain reads DGGITQSPKYLFRKEGQNVTLSCEQNLNHDAMYWYRQDPGQGLRLIYYSQIVNDFQKGDIAEGYSVSREKKESFPLTVTSAQKNPTAFYLCASSARHGQWGSYNEQFFGPGTRLTVL.

The chain combines TRBV6-5 with TRBJ2-1; 9 nucleotides line up with TRBD2. Germline V lookup: CDR1 MNHEY, CDR2 SVGAGI. This CDR3 comprises 16 residues. Losses at the gene ends were 0 bases for V and 4 bases for J; bases not matched to a gene: 4. The DNA for the CDR3 is TGTGCCAGCAGTTACTCCGGCGGGGGGGAATACAATGAGCAGTTCTTC. It is translated as CASSYSGGGEYNEQFF.

Concerning this clone itself: Distinct nucleotide sequences in the sample also encode this CDR3. V is TRBV5-1 and J is TRBJ2-7, with D uncertain. The V gene's germline CDR1 is SGHRS and CDR2 YFSETQ. This CDR3 region has 14 residues. V lost 0 bases and J lost 0, with 7 bases in between. CDR3 bases: TGCGCCAGCAGCTTGGGTGGAGACTCCTACGAGCAGTACTTC. Translated, it gives CASSLGGDSYEQYF.

The gene calls are TRBV19 and TRBJ1-4; 7 bases map to TRBD1. CDR1 and CDR2 from the germline V gene are LNHDA and SQIVND (reference sequence). This CDR3 is built from 15 residues. V gave up 3 bases and J gave up 4 bases; unmatched junction bases: 5. The CDR3 spells CASSIPTGSNEKLFF. As DNA, the CDR3 is TGTGCCAGTAGTATCCCGACAGGGAGTAATGAAAAACTGTTTTTT.

This clone was counted a single time. The V and J genes are TRBV7-3 and TRBJ2-1; 8 bases fit TRBD2. This CDR3 spans 14 amino acids. CDR1 is SGHTA, CDR2 FQGTGA, per germline. V was clipped by 3 bases and J by 3 bases; unmatched bases: 1. This chain's CDR3 is CASSFGGVYNEQFF. The CDR3 bases are TGTGCCAGCAGCTTCGGGGGGGTCTACAATGAGCAGTTCTTC. Full variable domain (outside the CDR3, taken from reference TRBV7-3 and TRBJ2-1): GAGVSQTPSNKVTEKGKYVELRCDPISGHTALYWYRQSLGQGPEFLIYFQGTGAADDSGLPNDRFFAVRPEGSVSTLKIQRTERGDSAVYLCASSFGGVYNEQFFGPGTRLTVL.

V is TRBV7-3 and J is TRBJ1-1; 9 positions match TRBD1. V lost 5 bases, J lost 0 bases, and 4 bases stayed unmatched. This CDR3 contains 15 residues. CDR1 and CDR2 from the germline V gene are SGHTA and FQGTGA. As DNA, the CDR3 is TGTGCCAGCAGCAAGGGACAGGGAATGAACACTGAAGCTTTCTTT. Translating gives CASSKGQGMNTEAFF.

The gene calls are TRBV6-5 and TRBJ1-1; the D is unclear. Trimming removed 4 bases at V and 8 bases at J, with 20 bases between. The CDR3 contains 15 residues. Germline loops: CDR1 MNHEY, CDR2 SVGAGI. The CDR3 sequence: CASSFPTGGELEAFF. As DNA, the CDR3 is TGTGCCAGCAGTTTTCCGACGGGTGGAGAGTTGGAAGCTTTCTTT.